Listed below are T cell receptor beta chains from one sample, sequenced in a study of blood T cell repertoires in COVID-19. Assay: immunoSEQ multiplex PCR; the TCRdb copy retains only in-frame clones and omits some. This table holds a few hundred thousand clones, 80% to 85% found once. What was sequenced was peripheral blood. Receptor source: a woman under 30 with acute or convalescent COVID-19. CDR3s include the opening cysteine and the closing phenylalanine or tryptophan. D genes are given only for firm matches. Clone size is given for some rows only: seen once, a few or many times, or a class if the clone is expanded.

len	d_gene	abundance	j_gene	v_gene	CDR3nt	CDR3aa
13	NA	NA	TRBJ2-7	TRBV7-2	TGTGCCAGCAGCCCCCTAACCCTGGTCGAGCAGTACTTC	CASSPLTLVEQYF
16	NA	NA	TRBJ2-2	TRBV7-6	TGTGCCAGCAGCTTAGTCAGACAGTATTTCGGCGGGGAGCTGTTTTTT	CASSLVRQYFGGELFF
16	NA	NA	TRBJ2-7	TRBV11-2	TGTGCCAGCAGCTTTCTACCCGGGGTGGAGACCTACGAGCAGTACTTC	CASSFLPGVETYEQYF
16	TRBD2	NA	TRBJ2-3	TRBV11-1	TGTGCCAGCAGCTTGCCCCTTAGCGGGTACACAGATACGCAGTATTTT	CASSLPLSGYTDTQYF
15	NA	NA	TRBJ1-4	TRBV18	TGTGCCAGCTCACCTCAGGGGTCAACTAATGAAAAACTGTTTTTT	CASSPQGSTNEKLFF
15	NA	NA	TRBJ2-7	TRBV7-9	TGTGCCAGCAGCTCCCACAGGATTCGATTCTACGAGCAGTACTTC	CASSSHRIRFYEQYF
15	NA	once	TRBJ2-5	TRBV4-3	TGCGCCAGCAGCCAAGATCGTGACGGGGAAGAGACCCAGTACTTC	CASSQDRDGEETQYF
13	TRBD1	few	TRBJ1-1	TRBV30	TGTGCCTCCTCTAGACAGGGGAACACTGAAGCTTTCTTT	CASSRQGNTEAFF
13	TRBD1	NA	TRBJ2-7	TRBV30	TGTGCCTGGAGTGGGGACAGACCCTACGAGCAGTACTTC	CAWSGDRPYEQYF
17	TRBD2	NA	TRBJ2-4	TRBV2	TGTGCCAGCAGTACTAGCGGGAGGTTTCTAGCCAAAAACATTCAGTACTTC	CASSTSGRFLAKNIQYF
13	TRBD1	NA	TRBJ2-5	TRBV7-9	TGTGCCAGCAGCGACAGGGGCGCAGAGACCCAGTACTTC	CASSDRGAETQYF
14	NA	NA	TRBJ1-1	TRBV27	TGTGCCAGCAGTATCTCAGGGGATAGGACTGAAGCTTTCTTT	CASSISGDRTEAFF
18	TRBD1	NA	TRBJ2-1	TRBV6-2/TRBV6-3	TGTGCCAGCAGCCCCCCCGACAGGGCTATCTCCCTTAACAATGAGCAGTTCTTC	CASSPPDRAISLNNEQFF
16	NA	NA	TRBJ2-2	TRBV7-6	TGTGCCAGCAGCCCCGAGGTGTTAGCGAACACCGGGGAGCTGTTTTTT	CASSPEVLANTGELFF
13	TRBD1	NA	TRBJ1-1	TRBV28	TGTGCCAGCAGTTTAGTCAGGGGGCCTGAAGCTTTCTTT	CASSLVRGPEAFF
15	TRBD1	once	TRBJ1-1	TRBV2	TGTGCCAGCAGTGAAGCGAGGGTAGGGGGCATAGTAGCTTTCTTT	CASSEARVGGIVAFF
14	TRBD1	NA	TRBJ2-5	TRBV5-1	TGCGCCAGCAGCTTAGGGGACAGGAAAGAGACCCAGTACTTC	CASSLGDRKETQYF
16	TRBD1	NA	TRBJ1-6	TRBV27	TGTGCCAGCAGCCGAAATCAGGGACAGGGAAATTCACCCCTCCACTTT	CASSRNQGQGNSPLHF
15	TRBD2	NA	TRBJ2-5	TRBV5-6	TGTGCCAGCAGCCCGGTAGCGGGGAACCAAGAGACCCAGTACTTC	CASSPVAGNQETQYF
16	TRBD1	NA	TRBJ1-4	TRBV5-5	TGTGCCAGCACCAGGGACAGTTCAGCAACTAATGAAAAACTGTTTTTT	CASTRDSSATNEKLFF
17	TRBD1	NA	TRBJ1-2	TRBV15	TGTGCCACCAGCAGAGAGAGGGACAGGGGGAACTATCAAGGCTACACCTTC	CATSRERDRGNYQGYTF
13	NA	NA	TRBJ1-6	TRBV6-5	TGTGCCAGCAGCCCAGAATTAACCAGGGACCTCCACTTT	CASSPELTRDLHF
14	NA	NA	TRBJ2-7	TRBV7-9	TGTGCCAGCAGCTTATCATCAGGGAACCTCGAGCAGTACTTC	CASSLSSGNLEQYF
14	TRBD1	NA	TRBJ2-5	TRBV11-2	TGTGCCAGCAGCTATACAGGGGTGGTAGAGACCCAGTACTTC	CASSYTGVVETQYF
11	NA	NA	TRBJ2-7	TRBV6-5	TGTGCCAGCAGTTACGTCGACGAGCAGTACTTC	CASSYVDEQYF
15	NA	NA	TRBJ2-3	TRBV6-5	TGTGCCAGCAGTTCTAGGGGATGGAGCACAGATACGCAGTATTTT	CASSSRGWSTDTQYF
17	NA	once	TRBJ2-2	TRBV11-3	TGTGCCAGCGCCCGGCAAGGCAGGGATGAACTCACCGGGGAGCTGTTTTTT	CASARQGRDELTGELFF
15	TRBD2	few	TRBJ2-3	TRBV10-3	TGTGCCATCAGCGATATTAGCGGGAGTACAGATACGCAGTATTTT	CAISDISGSTDTQYF
15	TRBD2	NA	TRBJ2-7	TRBV4-2	TGTGCCAGCAGCCAAATCCCACGGGAGGGCTACGAGCAGTACTTC	CASSQIPREGYEQYF
17	TRBD1	NA	TRBJ1-1	TRBV3-1/TRBV3-2	TGTGCCAGCAGCCAGGGCAGGGGGCGCGGAAGGGACACTGAAGCTTTCTTT	CASSQGRGRGRDTEAFF
16	TRBD1	NA	TRBJ1-5	TRBV6-4	TGTGCCAGCAGTGACGACGGGACAGGGGACGGTCAGCCCCAGCATTTT	CASSDDGTGDGQPQHF
15	TRBD2	NA	TRBJ2-1	TRBV18	TGTGCCAGCTCACCACCCGGGGGGAGGGATGGTGAGCAGTTCTTC	CASSPPGGRDGEQFF